A single sample gave rise to the 27 T cell receptor beta chains below, sequenced in a study of chemoradiotherapy in HPV16-positive cancers. TCRdb keeps only in-frame clones here, not all; method: immunoSEQ multiplex PCR. This sample has 7,000 or so clones, with around 82% found just once. The material sequenced was tumor tissue, taken from a patient who underwent chemoradiotherapy. These receptors were taken from a human donor with HPV-associated anogenital cancer.

This sequence joins TRBV5-4 and TRBJ2-6; 7 nucleotides agree with TRBD2. The CDR3 length is 18 residues. The V segment lost 5 bases and the J segment 0 bases; nucleotides outside the gene matches: 11. Germline V gives CDR1 SGHNT, CDR2 YYREEE (reference sequence). Here the CDR3 reads CASRPGGGSYSGANVLTF. Here the CDR3 DNA reads TGTGCCAGCAGACCGGGGGGAGGGTCGTACTCTGGGGCCAACGTCCTGACTTTC.

The chain combines TRBV10-3 with TRBJ2-3; 7 bases agree with TRBD2. Germline CDR1 and CDR2: ENHRY and SYGVKD. The CDR3 contains 17 residues. V lost 6 bases to trimming and J lost 2 bases; unmatched junction nucleotides: 14. The CDR3 sequence: CAIRRGTGGGVTDTQYF. Written as DNA, the CDR3 is TGTGCCATCAGGCGGGGGACCGGGGGTGGGGTCACAGATACGCAGTATTTT.

The rearrangement uses TRBV30 and TRBJ1-2, with unresolved D. CDR1 is GTSNPN and CDR2 is SVGIG in the germline V gene (reference sequence). The CDR3 runs 11 residues. The V and J ends lost 2 bases and 7 bases respectively, with 8 bases between them. The CDR3 region is CAWSMGGGYTF. Here the CDR3 DNA reads TGTGCCTGGAGTATGGGCGGTGGCTACACCTTC. Complete variable domain (other parts from reference TRBV30 and TRBJ1-2): SQTIHQWPATLVQPVGSPLSLECTVEGTSNPNLYWYRQAAGRGLQLLFYSVGIGQISSEVPQNLSASRPQDRQFILSSKKLLLSDSGFYLCAWSMGGGYTFGSGTRLTVV.

V and J are TRBV5-1 and TRBJ2-6; D unclear. The CDR3 extends over 14 amino acids. The V and J ends lost 6 bases and 0 bases respectively, with 7 bases between them. Germline assignment: CDR1 SGHRS and CDR2 YFSETQ. CDR3 region: CASMVYSGANVLTF. The CDR3 region has the DNA TGCGCCAGCATGGTCTACTCTGGGGCCAACGTCCTGACTTTC.

This clone was recorded a few times. J is TRBJ1-1 and V is TRBV6-6; the D is unclear. V was clipped by 2 bases and J by 2 bases, with 9 bases between them. The CDR3 has 14 residues. Germline CDR1 and CDR2: MNHNY and SVGAGI (reference sequence). CDR3 amino acids: CASSYPTGNTEAFF. CDR3 nucleotide sequence: TGTGCCAGCAGTTACCCGACTGGAAACACTGAAGCTTTCTTT.

CDR3: CASSAGPYNSPLHF. For the CDR3, the DNA is TGTGCCAGCAGTGCAGGCCCCTATAATTCACCCCTCCACTTT. The J gene is TRBJ1-6, the V gene TRBV6-1; D is unresolved. V dropped 4 bases and J dropped 2 bases, with 6 bases sitting between them. The CDR3 covers 14 residues. Germline CDR1 reads MNHNS; CDR2 reads SASEGT.

The chain combines TRBV6-5 with TRBJ1-1, with D maybe TRBD1 (6 bases). This CDR3 comprises 13 residues. Trimming took 5 bases from V and 11 from J, leaving 18 bases between them. Germline CDR1 and CDR2: MNHEY and SVGAGI. CDR3 amino acids: CASSAPTGRYAFF. The CDR3, as DNA: TGTGCCAGCAGTGCCCCAACAGGGAGGTATGCTTTCTTT.

The J gene is TRBJ1-5, the V gene TRBV19; TRBD1 is a possible D gene (6 bases). There are 16 residues in the CDR3. V lost 9 bases and J lost 4, with 22 bases in between. Germline values: CDR1 LNHDA, CDR2 SQIVND (reference sequence). The CDR3 region has the DNA TGTGCCAGCGGGAGGGCAGGGCTTAGGGGGAATCAGCCCCAGCATTTT. Protein: CASGRAGLRGNQPQHF.

The rearrangement joins TRBV27 to TRBJ1-1; tentative D call: TRBD1 (5 bases). The CDR3 spans 14 residues. Germline values: CDR1 MNHEY, CDR2 SMNVEV (reference sequence). Trimming removed 3 bases at V and 4 bases at J, with 12 bases between. Here the CDR3 reads CASSFGTAGTEAFF. The DNA for the CDR3 is TGTGCCAGCAGTTTTGGGACCGCGGGCACTGAAGCTTTCTTT.

The chain joins TRBV25-1 to TRBJ2-5, with 10 bases matching TRBD2. Germline loops: CDR1 MGHDK, CDR2 SYGVNS. The V segment lost 11 bases and the J segment 1 base; nucleotides outside the gene matches: 7. This CDR3 has 14 amino acids. The chain's CDR3 is CAASQRGGQETQYF. The CDR3 DNA reads TGTGCCGCGTCTCAGCGGGGGGGCCAAGAGACCCAGTACTTC.

The count of this clone is one. The J gene is TRBJ1-1, the V gene TRBV5-1; no reliable D call. Germline V gene lookup returns CDR1 SGHRS and CDR2 YFSETQ. The CDR3 is 13 residues long. V shed 4 bases and J shed 1 base, with 8 bases lying between them. CDR3 region: CASSPTRNTEAFF. In DNA form, the CDR3 reads TGCGCCAGCAGCCCAACCCGGAACACTGAAGCTTTCTTT.

V and J are TRBV9 and TRBJ2-1, with 11 bases matching TRBD2. V lost 2 bases to trimming and J lost 6 bases; unmatched junction nucleotides: 7. The CDR3 contains 16 residues. Germline V lookup: CDR1 SGDLS, CDR2 YYNGEE. CDR3 sequence: CASSVSGGASANEQFF. In nucleotides, the CDR3 is TGTGCCAGCAGCGTTAGCGGGGGGGCCTCGGCCAATGAGCAGTTCTTC. Looking up the rest from reference TRBV9 and TRBJ2-1 gives the full variable domain: DSGVTQTPKHLITATGQRVTLRCSPRSGDLSVYWYQQSLDQGLQFLIQYYNGEERAKGNILERFSAQQFPDLHSELNLSSLELGDSALYFCASSVSGGASANEQFFGPGTRLTVL.

V gene TRBV5-1 combines with J gene TRBJ2-5; 9 bases agree with TRBD1. CDR3 size: 16 residues. V lost 1 base, J lost 2 bases, and 6 bases stayed unmatched. In germline, CDR1 is SGHRS, CDR2 YFSETQ. The CDR3 region has the DNA TGCGCCAGCAGCTTGTCGGGACAGGGCTTACAAGAGACCCAGTACTTC. It translates to CASSLSGQGLQETQYF. Based on the CDR3 plus reference TRBV5-1 and TRBJ2-5, the full variable domain is KAGVTQTPRYLIKTRGQQVTLSCSPISGHRSVSWYQQTPGQGLQFLFEYFSETQRNKGNFPGRFSGRQFSNSRSEMNVSTLELGDSALYLCASSLSGQGLQETQYFGPGTRLLVL.

This sequence joins TRBV5-5 and TRBJ2-5; no firm D call. Germline V CDR1 and CDR2: SGHKS, YYEKEE (reference sequence). CDR3 length equals 15 residues. The V end was cut by 1 base, the J end by 0 bases, with 10 bases between. This CDR3 is CASSLPGAYQETQYF. As DNA, the CDR3 is TGTGCCAGCAGCTTGCCAGGAGCGTACCAAGAGACCCAGTACTTC. Together with reference TRBV5-5 and TRBJ2-5, the CDR3 gives the full variable domain: DAGVTQSPTHLIKTRGQQVTLRCSPISGHKSVSWYQQVLGQGPQFIFQYYEKEERGRGNFPDRFSARQFPNYSSELNVNALLLGDSALYLCASSLPGAYQETQYFGPGTRLLVL.

This chain connects TRBV19 to TRBJ2-3, with D perhaps given as TRBD1 or TRBD2 (7 bases each). CDR3 length: 14 residues. Germline V gene data show CDR1 as LNHDA and CDR2 as SQIVND (reference sequence). With 7 bases removed from V and 7 bases from J, the gap between germline ends came to 18 bases. CDR3 residues: CASKDREGKNTQYF. Written as DNA, the CDR3 is TGTGCCAGTAAAGACAGGGAGGGCAAGAATACGCAGTATTTT. The full variable domain, its missing parts supplied by reference TRBV19 and TRBJ2-3, is DGGITQSPKYLFRKEGQNVTLSCEQNLNHDAMYWYRQDPGQGLRLIYYSQIVNDFQKGDIAEGYSVSREKKESFPLTVTSAQKNPTAFYLCASKDREGKNTQYFGPGTRLTVL.

This chain joins TRBV6-5 and TRBJ1-5; a possible D gene is TRBD1 (5 bases). The CDR3 totals 14 residues. V was trimmed by 6 bases and J by 4 bases, leaving 13 bases between them. Germline-derived CDR1 and CDR2 are MNHEY and SVGAGI. CDR3 coding DNA: TGTGCCAGCAGCCCCCGGGACGGGAATCAGCCCCAGCATTTT. Its translation is CASSPRDGNQPQHF.

The chain combines TRBV7-9 with TRBJ2-5; possibly TRBD1 for D (6 bases). V was shortened by 8 bases and J by 4 bases, with 11 bases between the two germline ends. Germline CDR1 and CDR2: SEHNR and FQNEAQ (reference sequence). The CDR3 spans 12 residues. The CDR3 region has the DNA TGTGCCAGCGGGGCAGGGGTAGAGACCCAGTACTTC. It is translated as CASGAGVETQYF.

The genes are TRBV5-6 and TRBJ1-5, with a weak D call TRBD1 (5 bases). This CDR3 contains 16 residues. Trimming cost V 0 bases and J 2 bases, with 12 bases left between them. Germline values: CDR1 SGHDT, CDR2 YYEEEE. As DNA, the CDR3 is TGTGCCAGCAGCTTGGGCGGGACGAGGGGCAATCAGCCCCAGCATTTT. Its translation: CASSLGGTRGNQPQHF.

The chain employs TRBV6-1 and TRBJ1-4, with D unclear. The CDR3 contains 15 residues. Trimming pared 1 base from V and 5 bases from J, leaving 11 bases between. CDR1 MNHNS and CDR2 SASEGT come from the germline V gene. The CDR3 nucleotides are TGTGCCAGCAGTGAAGGGCGTTGGATGAATGAAAAACTGTTTTTT. It is translated as CASSEGRWMNEKLFF.

The rearrangement links TRBV7-2 to TRBJ1-2; 9 bases fit TRBD1. This CDR3 is 15 amino acids long. Trimming cost V 5 bases and J 4 bases; bases outside gene matches: 8. Germline V gene sequence: CDR1 SGHTA, CDR2 FQGNSA. The CDR3 protein is CASSPRTDRGYGYTF. The CDR3 DNA follows: TGTGCCAGCAGCCCAAGAACGGACAGGGGCTATGGCTACACCTTC.

The chain uses TRBV5-1 and TRBJ2-7; the D gene is possibly TRBD1 (5 bases). This CDR3 is built from 14 residues. Per germline, CDR1 SGHRS and CDR2 YFSETQ. V lost 4 bases and J lost 3, with 14 bases in between. In DNA, the CDR3 is TGCGCCAGCAGCCCTTCCGACAGCGACTACGAGCAGTACTTC. The encoded protein is CASSPSDSDYEQYF.

The CDR3 here is CASSLSRAGEKLFF. The CDR3 nucleotides read TGCGCCAGCAGCTTGTCCAGGGCCGGTGAAAAACTGTTTTTT. This chain uses TRBV5-1 with TRBJ1-4, with D possibly TRBD1 on 5 matching bases. The germline V gene encodes CDR1 SGHRS and CDR2 YFSETQ. CDR3 size: 14 residues. Trimming took off 1 base at V and 7 bases at J, with 11 bases between the two ends.

This clone appeared once. The gene calls are TRBV7-3 and TRBJ1-3, with a tentative D call TRBD1 (5 bases). The germline V gene has CDR1 SGHTA and CDR2 FQGTGA. V lost 1 base and J lost 4, with 8 bases in between. The length of the CDR3 is 14 residues. CDR3 sequence: CASSLNGGGNTIYF. Written as DNA, the CDR3 is TGTGCCAGCAGCTTAAATGGGGGGGGAAACACCATATATTTT.

This clone was counted only a few times. This chain uses TRBV28 with TRBJ1-6; weak D call: TRBD1 (5 bases). V lost 3 bases and J lost 2, with 14 bases in between. The CDR3 sequence is 17 residues long. The germline V gene has CDR1 MDHEN and CDR2 SYDVKM. DNA of the CDR3: TGTGCCAGCAGTTTGAGAGGCCGGGGGGCCTATAATTCACCCCTCCACTTT. Its translation: CASSLRGRGAYNSPLHF.

The chain recombines TRBV11-1 with TRBJ1-1; possible D gene TRBD1, 6 bases. V was cut by 4 bases and J by 9 bases, with 12 bases left in between. Germline CDR1 and CDR2: SGHAT and FQDESV (reference sequence). The CDR3 runs 12 residues. The CDR3 here is CASSSWTEKAFF. DNA of the CDR3: TGTGCCAGCAGCTCATGGACAGAGAAAGCTTTCTTT.

The genes are TRBV11-2 and TRBJ1-6, with TRBD1 matching over 9 bases. The CDR3 runs 15 residues. Germline V gene sequence: CDR1 SGHAT, CDR2 FQNNGV. Trimming at V came to 3 bases and at J to 7 bases, leaving 4 bases not matched to a gene. CDR3 DNA: TGTGCCAGCAGCTTGGAGACAGGGGGAAATTCACCCCTCCACTTT. Translation gives CASSLETGGNSPLHF.

CDR3 loop: CASSSGGQGRYGYTF. The DNA of the CDR3 is TGTGCCAGCAGCTCTGGCGGACAGGGTCGCTATGGCTACACCTTC. The chain joins TRBV6-6 to TRBJ1-2; 8 bases align to TRBD1. Germline loops: CDR1 MNHNY, CDR2 SVGAGI (reference sequence). V was clipped by 6 bases and J by 4 bases; unmatched bases: 10. The CDR3 length is 15 residues.